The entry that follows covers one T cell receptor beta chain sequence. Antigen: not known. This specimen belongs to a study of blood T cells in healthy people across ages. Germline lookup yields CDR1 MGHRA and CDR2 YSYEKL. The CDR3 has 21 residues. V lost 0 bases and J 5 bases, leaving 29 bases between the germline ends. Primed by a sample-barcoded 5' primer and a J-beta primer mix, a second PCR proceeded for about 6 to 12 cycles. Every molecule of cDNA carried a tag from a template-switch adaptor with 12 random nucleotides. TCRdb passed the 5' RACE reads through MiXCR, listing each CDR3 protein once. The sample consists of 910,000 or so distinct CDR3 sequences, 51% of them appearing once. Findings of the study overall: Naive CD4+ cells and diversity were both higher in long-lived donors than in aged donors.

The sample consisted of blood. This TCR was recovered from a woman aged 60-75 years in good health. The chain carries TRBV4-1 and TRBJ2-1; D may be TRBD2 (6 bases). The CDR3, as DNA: TGCGCCAGCAGCCAAGAAAGAGTGGGACCGGGACTCCCAATCGGCCACAATGAGCAGTTCTTC. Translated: CASSQERVGPGLPIGHNEQFF.